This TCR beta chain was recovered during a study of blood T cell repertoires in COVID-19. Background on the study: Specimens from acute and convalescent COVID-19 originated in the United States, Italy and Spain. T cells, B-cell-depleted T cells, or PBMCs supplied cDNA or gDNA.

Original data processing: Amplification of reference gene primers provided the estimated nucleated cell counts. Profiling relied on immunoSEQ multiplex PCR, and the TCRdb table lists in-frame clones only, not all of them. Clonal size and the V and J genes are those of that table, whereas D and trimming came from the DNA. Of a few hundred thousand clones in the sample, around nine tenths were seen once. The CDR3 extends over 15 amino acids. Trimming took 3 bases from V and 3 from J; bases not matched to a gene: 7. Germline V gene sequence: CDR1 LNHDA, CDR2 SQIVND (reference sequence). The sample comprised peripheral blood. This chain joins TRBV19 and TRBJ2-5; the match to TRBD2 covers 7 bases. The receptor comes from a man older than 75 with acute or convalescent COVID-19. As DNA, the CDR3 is TGTGCCAGTAGTATTTCGCGGGGGATAAAAGAGACCCAGTACTTC. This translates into CASSISRGIKETQYF.